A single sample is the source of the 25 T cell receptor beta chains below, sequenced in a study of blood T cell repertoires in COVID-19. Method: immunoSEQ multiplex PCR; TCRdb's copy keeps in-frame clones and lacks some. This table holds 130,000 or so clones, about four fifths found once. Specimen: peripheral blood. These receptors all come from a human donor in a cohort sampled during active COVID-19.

The CDR3 spells CASSARGLIDHPQADTQYF. DNA of the CDR3: TGTGCCAGCAGCGCAAGGGGCCTGATCGATCACCCACAGGCAGATACGCAGTATTTT. This chain joins TRBV7-3 and TRBJ2-3, with a weak D call TRBD1 (5 bases). Germline CDR1 is SGHTA and CDR2 is FQGTGA. Trimming took off 5 bases at V and 4 bases at J, with 28 bases between the two ends. The CDR3 runs 19 residues.

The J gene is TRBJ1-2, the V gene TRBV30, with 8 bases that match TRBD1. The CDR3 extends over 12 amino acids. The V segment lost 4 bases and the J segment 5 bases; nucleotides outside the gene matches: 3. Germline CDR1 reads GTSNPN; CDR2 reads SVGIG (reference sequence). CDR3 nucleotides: TGTGCCTGGACCGGACAGGGTTATGGCTACACCTTC. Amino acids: CAWTGQGYGYTF.

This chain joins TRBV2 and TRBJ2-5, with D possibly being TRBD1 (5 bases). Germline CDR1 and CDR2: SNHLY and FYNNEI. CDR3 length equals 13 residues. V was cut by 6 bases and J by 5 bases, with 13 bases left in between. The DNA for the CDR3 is TGTGCCAGCAGGCGGTCAGGGCCCGAGACCCAGTACTTC. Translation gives CASRRSGPETQYF.

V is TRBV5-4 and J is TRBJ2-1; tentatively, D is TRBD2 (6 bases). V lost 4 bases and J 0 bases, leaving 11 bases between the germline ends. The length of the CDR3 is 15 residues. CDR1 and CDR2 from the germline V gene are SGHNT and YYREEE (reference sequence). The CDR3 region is CASSPGSASYNEQFF. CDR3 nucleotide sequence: TGTGCCAGCAGCCCCGGGAGTGCCTCCTACAATGAGCAGTTCTTC.

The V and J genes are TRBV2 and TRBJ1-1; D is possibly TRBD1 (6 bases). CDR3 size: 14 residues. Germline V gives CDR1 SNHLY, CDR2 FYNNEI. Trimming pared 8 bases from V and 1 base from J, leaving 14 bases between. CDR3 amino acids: CASSYDRTNTEAFF. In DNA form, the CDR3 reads TGTGCCAGCTCCTACGACAGGACGAACACTGAAGCTTTCTTT.

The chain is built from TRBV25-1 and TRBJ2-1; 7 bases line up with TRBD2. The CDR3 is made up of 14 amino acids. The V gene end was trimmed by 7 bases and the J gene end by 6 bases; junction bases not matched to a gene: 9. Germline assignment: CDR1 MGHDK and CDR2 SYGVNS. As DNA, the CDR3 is TGTGCCAGCATTGTGGGGAGGGTGGCCAATGAGCAGTTCTTC. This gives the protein CASIVGRVANEQFF.

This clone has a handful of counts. DNA of the CDR3: TGCAGTGCTAGTTGGTGGAGGGCTTACAATGAGCAGTTCTTC. It encodes CSASWWRAYNEQFF. The chain is built from TRBV20-1 and TRBJ2-1, with D maybe TRBD2 (6 bases). Trimming removed 3 bases at V and 4 bases at J, with 13 bases between. The CDR3 runs 14 residues. Germline V lookup: CDR1 DFQATT, CDR2 SNEGSKA (reference sequence).

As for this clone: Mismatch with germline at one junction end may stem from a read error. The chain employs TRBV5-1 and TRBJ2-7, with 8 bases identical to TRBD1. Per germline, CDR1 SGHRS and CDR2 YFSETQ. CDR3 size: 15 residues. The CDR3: CASSTDRGQSFEQYF. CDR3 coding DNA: TGCGCCAGCAGCACCGACAGGGGCCAGTCCTTCGAGCAGTACTTC.

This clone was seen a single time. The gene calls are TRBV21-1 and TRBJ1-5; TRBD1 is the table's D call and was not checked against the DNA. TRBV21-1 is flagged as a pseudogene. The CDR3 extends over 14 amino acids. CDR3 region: CASSNDRDNQPQHF. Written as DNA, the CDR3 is TGTGCCAGCAGCAATGACAGAGACAATCAGCCCCAGCATTTT.

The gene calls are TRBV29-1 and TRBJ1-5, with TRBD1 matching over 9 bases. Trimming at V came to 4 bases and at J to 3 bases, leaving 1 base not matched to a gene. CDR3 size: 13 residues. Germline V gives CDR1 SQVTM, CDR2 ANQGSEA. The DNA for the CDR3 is TGCAGCGTTGGACAGGGGGTCAATCAGCCCCAGCATTTT. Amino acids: CSVGQGVNQPQHF.

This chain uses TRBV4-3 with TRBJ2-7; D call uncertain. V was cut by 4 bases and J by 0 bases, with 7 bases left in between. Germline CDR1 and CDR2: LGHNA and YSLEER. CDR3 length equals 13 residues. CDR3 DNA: TGCGCCAGCAGCCGCTCAGACTCCTACGAGCAGTACTTC. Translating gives CASSRSDSYEQYF.

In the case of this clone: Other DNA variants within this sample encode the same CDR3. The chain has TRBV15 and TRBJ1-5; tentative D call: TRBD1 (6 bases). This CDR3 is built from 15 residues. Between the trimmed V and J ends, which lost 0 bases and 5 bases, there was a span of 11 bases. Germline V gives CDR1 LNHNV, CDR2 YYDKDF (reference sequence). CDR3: CATSRDSQGHQPQHF. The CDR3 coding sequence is TGTGCCACCAGCAGAGATTCACAGGGTCATCAGCCCCAGCATTTT.

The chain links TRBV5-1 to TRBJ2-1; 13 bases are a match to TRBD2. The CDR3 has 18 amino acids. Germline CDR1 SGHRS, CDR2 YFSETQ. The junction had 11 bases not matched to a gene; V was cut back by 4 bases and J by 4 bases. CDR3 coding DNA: TGCGCCAGCAGCAACCGTCCCGGGACTAGCGGGGTATACAATGAGCAGTTCTTC. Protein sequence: CASSNRPGTSGVYNEQFF.

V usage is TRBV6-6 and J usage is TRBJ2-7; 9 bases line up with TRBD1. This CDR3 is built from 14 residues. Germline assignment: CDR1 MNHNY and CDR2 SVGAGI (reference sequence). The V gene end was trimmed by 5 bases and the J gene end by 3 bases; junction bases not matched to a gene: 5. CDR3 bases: TGTGCCAGCAGTCTGGGGGGACAGGGCTACGAGCAGTACTTC. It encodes CASSLGGQGYEQYF.

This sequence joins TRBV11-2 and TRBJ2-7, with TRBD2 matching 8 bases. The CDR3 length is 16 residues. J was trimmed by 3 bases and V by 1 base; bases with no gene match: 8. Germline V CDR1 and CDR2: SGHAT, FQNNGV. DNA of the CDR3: TGTGCCAGCAGCTTAGGAACTAGCGGACTCTACTACGAGCAGTACTTC. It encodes CASSLGTSGLYYEQYF.

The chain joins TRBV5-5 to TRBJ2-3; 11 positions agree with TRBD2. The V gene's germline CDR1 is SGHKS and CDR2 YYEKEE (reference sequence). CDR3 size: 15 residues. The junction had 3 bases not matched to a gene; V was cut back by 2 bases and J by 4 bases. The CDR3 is CASSFSSGRPDTQYF. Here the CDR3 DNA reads TGTGCCAGCAGCTTTTCTAGCGGGAGGCCAGATACGCAGTATTTT.

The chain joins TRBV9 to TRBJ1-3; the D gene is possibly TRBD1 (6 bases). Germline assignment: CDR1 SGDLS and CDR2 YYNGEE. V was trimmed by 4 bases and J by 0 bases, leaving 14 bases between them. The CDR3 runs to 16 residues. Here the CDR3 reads CASSIQGPSSGNTIYF. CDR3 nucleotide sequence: TGTGCCAGCAGCATACAGGGCCCTAGCTCTGGAAACACCATATATTTT.

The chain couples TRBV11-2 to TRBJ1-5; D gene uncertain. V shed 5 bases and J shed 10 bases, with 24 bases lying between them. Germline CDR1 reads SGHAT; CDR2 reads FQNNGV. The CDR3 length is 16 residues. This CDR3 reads CASSRYQALGAIPQHF. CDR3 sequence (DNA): TGTGCCAGCAGCCGGTATCAGGCCCTGGGTGCGATACCCCAGCATTTT.

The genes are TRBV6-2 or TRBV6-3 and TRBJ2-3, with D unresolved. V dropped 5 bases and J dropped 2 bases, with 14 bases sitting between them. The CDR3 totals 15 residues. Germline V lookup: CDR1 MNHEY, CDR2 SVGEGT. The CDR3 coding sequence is TGTGCCAGCAGTCCCACGGCGGTGCCCACAGATACGCAGTATTTT. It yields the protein CASSPTAVPTDTQYF.

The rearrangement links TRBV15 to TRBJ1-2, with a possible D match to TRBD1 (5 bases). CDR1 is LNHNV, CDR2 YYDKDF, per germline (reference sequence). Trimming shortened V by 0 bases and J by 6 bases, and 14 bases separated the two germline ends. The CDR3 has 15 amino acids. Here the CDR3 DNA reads TGTGCCACCAGCAGAGATAACATCTGGGGGGATGGCTACACCTTC. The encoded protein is CATSRDNIWGDGYTF.

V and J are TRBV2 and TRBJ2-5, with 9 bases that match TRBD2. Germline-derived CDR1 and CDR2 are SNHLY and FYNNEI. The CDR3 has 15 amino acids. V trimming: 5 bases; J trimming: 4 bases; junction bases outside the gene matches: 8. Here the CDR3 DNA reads TGTGCCAGCAGTCCTCTAGCGGGAAGGGGAGAGACCCAGTACTTC. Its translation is CASSPLAGRGETQYF.

The DNA of the CDR3 is TGTGCCAGCAGCTTACCAGCGGGAAGACCCACGGACACCGGGGAGCTGTTTTTT. This translates into CASSLPAGRPTDTGELFF. The gene calls are TRBV7-9 and TRBJ2-2, with 7 bases lining up with TRBD2. V lost 2 bases and J lost 3; bases outside the gene matches: 12. The germline V gene encodes CDR1 SEHNR and CDR2 FQNEAQ (reference sequence). The CDR3 contains 18 residues.

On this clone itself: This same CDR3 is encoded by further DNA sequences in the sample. CDR3: CSVAFNYGYTF. DNA for the CDR3: TGCAGCGTTGCCTTTAACTATGGCTACACCTTC. The rearrangement joins TRBV29-1 to TRBJ1-2, with D uncertain. Trimming took 4 bases from V and 1 from J, leaving 4 bases between them. The CDR3 loop spans 11 amino acids. The germline gives CDR1 SQVTM, CDR2 ANQGSEA.

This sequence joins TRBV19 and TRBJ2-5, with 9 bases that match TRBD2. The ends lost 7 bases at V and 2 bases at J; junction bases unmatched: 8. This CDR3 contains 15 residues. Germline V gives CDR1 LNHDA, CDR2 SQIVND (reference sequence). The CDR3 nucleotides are TGTGCCAGTAAACGGAGCGGGAGGCTGCAAGAGACCCAGTACTTC. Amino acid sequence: CASKRSGRLQETQYF.

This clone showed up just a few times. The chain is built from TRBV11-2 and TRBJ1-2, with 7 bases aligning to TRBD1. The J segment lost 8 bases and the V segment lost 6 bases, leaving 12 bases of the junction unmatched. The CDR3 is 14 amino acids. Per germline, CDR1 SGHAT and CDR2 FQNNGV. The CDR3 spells CASRPRTGWVGYTF. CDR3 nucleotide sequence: TGTGCCAGCAGACCTAGGACAGGCTGGGTAGGCTACACCTTC. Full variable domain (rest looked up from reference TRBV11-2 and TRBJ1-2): EAGVAQSPRYKIIEKRQSVAFWCNPISGHATLYWYQQILGQGPKLLIQFQNNGVVDDSQLPKDRFSAERLKGVDSTLKIQPAKLEDSAVYLCASRPRTGWVGYTFGSGTRLTVV.